Following are 22 T cell receptor beta chains from one sample sequenced in a study of CD8+ T cells in alopecia areata. Reverse transcribed after extraction, RNA yielded cDNA as the sequencing template. TCRdb's table, derived via immunoSEQ multiplex PCR, lists solely in-frame clones and lacks some. The sample shows a few hundred thousand clones, around two fifths of them seen only once. Described treatment: oral pan-JAK inhibitor, 5-10 mg twice daily. Sequencing used CD4+ T cells sorted from blood, obtained at approximately week 36, from a patient treated with tofacitinib. The source of these receptors is a human donor with alopecia areata.

This clone was seen only a few times. V is TRBV7-2 and J is TRBJ2-1; 9 bases match TRBD2. The germline CDR1 and CDR2 sequences are SGHTA and FQGNSA. V lost 2 bases to trimming and J lost 8 bases; unmatched junction nucleotides: 1. The CDR3 is made up of 13 amino acids. The CDR3 sequence: CASSLTSGYEQFF. In nucleotides, the CDR3 is TGTGCCAGCAGCTTAACTAGCGGGTATGAGCAGTTCTTC. Full variable domain (rest looked up from reference TRBV7-2 and TRBJ2-1): GAGVSQSPSNKVTEKGKDVELRCDPISGHTALYWYRQSLGQGLEFLIYFQGNSAPDKSGLPSDRFSAERTGGSVSTLTIQRTQQEDSAVYLCASSLTSGYEQFFGPGTRLTVL.

This chain connects TRBV29-1 to TRBJ1-1; D not certain. The CDR3 has 12 amino acids. V dropped 2 bases and J dropped 1 base, with 5 bases sitting between them. Per germline, CDR1 SQVTM and CDR2 ANQGSEA. CDR3 protein: CSVERRNTEAFF. The CDR3 DNA sequence: TGCAGCGTTGAAAGGAGGAACACTGAAGCTTTCTTT.

This clone was seen a handful of times. This rearrangement joins TRBV7-8 to TRBJ2-4, with 9 positions matching TRBD2. The CDR3 totals 14 residues. Trimming cost V 5 bases and J 8 bases; bases outside gene matches: 7. Germline V CDR1 and CDR2: SGHVS, FQNEAQ. The CDR3 bases are TGTGCCAGCAGCCGCCTAGCGGGAACGCACATTCAGTACTTC. Residues: CASSRLAGTHIQYF.

V gene TRBV6-6 combines with J gene TRBJ2-7; D remains unclear. CDR1 and CDR2 from the germline V gene are MNHNY and SVGAGI (reference sequence). Trimming left V 6 bases short and J 7 bases short, with 10 bases between. The CDR3 totals 11 residues. CDR3 nucleotide sequence: TGTGCCAGCAGCCGACAATGGGAGCAGTACTTC. Translating gives CASSRQWEQYF.

The V gene is TRBV27, the J gene TRBJ2-5; D is possibly TRBD1 (6 bases). The germline gives CDR1 MNHEY, CDR2 SMNVEV (reference sequence). Trimming stripped 6 bases from V and 0 bases from J, with 11 bases between. This CDR3 has 14 residues. The chain's CDR3 is CASRAYRDQETQYF. CDR3 coding DNA: TGTGCCAGCAGGGCTTACAGGGACCAAGAGACCCAGTACTTC.

The chain links TRBV30 to TRBJ1-5; D gene unclear. The CDR3 spans 15 residues. V gave up 2 bases and J gave up 0 bases, with 11 bases separating them. Germline V CDR1 and CDR2: GTSNPN, SVGIG (reference sequence). Written as DNA, the CDR3 is TGTGCCTGGAGTTCACAGACTGTTAGCAATCAGCCCCAGCATTTT. This sequence encodes CAWSSQTVSNQPQHF.

V usage is TRBV6-6 and J usage is TRBJ2-7, with D perhaps matching TRBD1 (7 bases). Trimming took off 6 bases at V and 6 bases at J, with 15 bases between the two ends. This CDR3 comprises 13 residues. Germline V gives CDR1 MNHNY, CDR2 SVGAGI (reference sequence). The CDR3 DNA reads as TGTGCCAGCAGGGAGGGGGCCATGGGCGAGCAGTACTTC. Amino acids: CASREGAMGEQYF.

This clone was counted between two and nine times. This chain joins TRBV6-5 and TRBJ2-3, with no clear D. Trimming cost V 1 base and J 3 bases, with 8 bases left between them. Looked up from germline, CDR1 is MNHEY and CDR2 is SVGAGI. The CDR3 is 14 residues long. Written as DNA, the CDR3 is TGTGCCAGCAGTTACTTTGGGGATACAGATACGCAGTATTTT. Protein product: CASSYFGDTDTQYF.

J is TRBJ2-5 and V is TRBV7-9; D may be TRBD2 (6 bases). Per the germline V gene, CDR1 is SEHNR and CDR2 is FQNEAQ (reference sequence). This CDR3 contains 13 residues. The V end was cut by 4 bases, the J end by 3 bases, with 9 bases between. The DNA of the CDR3 is TGTGCCAGCAGCTATGGAGGGGAAGAGACCCAGTACTTC. This translates into CASSYGGEETQYF.

J is TRBJ2-5 and V is TRBV27, with 7 positions matching TRBD1. With V trimmed by 3 bases and J by 4 bases, 5 bases remained unmatched. CDR1 is MNHEY and CDR2 is SMNVEV in the germline V gene (reference sequence). The CDR3 is made up of 14 amino acids. The DNA for the CDR3 is TGTGCCAGCAGTTTTGTCAGGGGGTTAGAGACCCAGTACTTC. This encodes CASSFVRGLETQYF.

Only a few counts were recorded for this clone. Distinct nucleotide sequences in the sample also encode this CDR3. CDR3 coding DNA: TGTGCCAGCAGTGAGTCCGGGAATGGGAATCAGCCCCAGCATTTT. Translation gives CASSESGNGNQPQHF. The chain couples TRBV6-1 to TRBJ1-5; no reliable D call. Germline V lookup: CDR1 MNHNS, CDR2 SASEGT. The CDR3 sequence is 15 residues long. The germline V and J ends were trimmed by 3 bases and 4 bases, with 13 bases remaining between them.

On this clone itself: Other DNA sequences from this sample encode an identical CDR3 as well. The chain combines TRBV30 with TRBJ2-2; D ambiguous. This CDR3 region has 11 residues. V was trimmed by 2 bases and J by 5 bases, leaving 3 bases between them. Looked up from germline, CDR1 is GTSNPN and CDR2 is SVGIG (reference sequence). In nucleotides, the CDR3 is TGTGCCTGGAGTCAAACCGGGGAGCTGTTTTTT. The encoded protein is CAWSQTGELFF.

On this clone: The sample contains more than one DNA sequence encoding this CDR3. The rearrangement joins TRBV28 to TRBJ2-5; the D is unclear. V shed 5 bases and J shed 5 bases, with 6 bases lying between them. Germline CDR1 MDHEN, CDR2 SYDVKM. The CDR3 contains 11 residues. For the CDR3, the DNA is TGTGCCAGCAGTAGCGAGGAGACCCAGTACTTC. As protein: CASSSEETQYF.

The V call is TRBV14, the J call TRBJ2-7, with 9 bases aligning to TRBD2. V dropped 1 base and J dropped 6; count of bases not matched to a gene: 13. In germline, CDR1 is SGHDN, CDR2 FVKESK. CDR3 size: 17 residues. The CDR3 nucleotides are TGTGCCAGCAGCCAAGCTAAAGACTGGGCGGGAGGGCGCGAGCAGTACTTC. It translates to CASSQAKDWAGGREQYF.

The chain combines TRBV6-1 with TRBJ2-5; D not resolved. V was clipped by 4 bases and J by 4 bases, with 10 bases between them. From germline, CDR1 is MNHNS and CDR2 SASEGT. The CDR3 extends over 13 amino acids. The CDR3 coding sequence is TGTGCCAGCAGTGCGGGTCAGCGAGAGACCCAGTACTTC. This sequence encodes CASSAGQRETQYF.

The chain links TRBV7-2 to TRBJ2-7, with D possibly being TRBD1 (5 bases). The ends were cut back, 1 base at V and 1 base at J, with 11 bases in the middle. Germline lookup yields CDR1 SGHTA and CDR2 FQGNSA. The CDR3 runs to 15 residues. As DNA, the CDR3 is TGTGCCAGCAGCTTAGATTGGACAAGTTCCTACGAGCAGTACTTC. Protein sequence: CASSLDWTSSYEQYF.

This clone was counted only a few times. The CDR3: CASSRVRAGGEQFF. The CDR3 region has the DNA TGTGCCAGCAGTAGGGTTAGAGCGGGAGGGGAGCAGTTCTTC. The V and J genes are TRBV2 and TRBJ2-1; 10 bases match TRBD2. This CDR3 region has 14 residues. CDR1 and CDR2 from the germline V gene are SNHLY and FYNNEI. The trim removed 5 bases at V and 10 bases at J, leaving 8 bases unmatched.

This clone was found a few times. The CDR3 DNA is TGCGCCAGCAGCCAAGATCGGGCCGGGGTCAAAAACTATGGCTACACCTTC. Residues: CASSQDRAGVKNYGYTF. The chain has TRBV4-1 and TRBJ1-2; no clear D gene. V lost 0 bases and J lost 2, with 16 bases in between. The CDR3 consists of 17 residues. Germline CDR1 reads MGHRA; CDR2 reads YSYEKL.

This chain connects TRBV9 to TRBJ2-5, with D possibly TRBD1 on 6 matching bases. The ends were cut back, 3 bases at V and 3 bases at J, with 12 bases in the middle. The CDR3 is made up of 14 amino acids. Germline CDR1 reads SGDLS; CDR2 reads YYNGEE. CDR3 coding DNA: TGTGCCAGCAGCGCCAACAGGGCCGAAGAGACCCAGTACTTC. This translates into CASSANRAEETQYF.

The V and J genes are TRBV14 and TRBJ2-7, with D perhaps given as TRBD1 or TRBD2 (9 bases each). V was pared by 2 bases and J by 9 bases, with 29 bases between. The CDR3 has 18 residues. CDR1 SGHDN and CDR2 FVKESK come from the germline V gene. CDR3 coding DNA: TGTGCCAGCAGCCAAAGGACAGGGGTAGCGGGAGTGAGGTTCGGGCAGTACTTC. As protein: CASSQRTGVAGVRFGQYF.

This clone was recorded a few times. This chain uses TRBV15 with TRBJ2-4; 9 nucleotides line up with TRBD1. J gave up 3 bases and V 5 bases, and 11 bases lay outside the gene matches. This CDR3 has 17 amino acids. CDR1 and CDR2 (germline): LNHNV, YYDKDF (reference sequence). The CDR3 bases are TGTGCCACCAGCCTCCCCGGACAGGGGATTGGCAAAAACATTCAGTACTTC. This codes for CATSLPGQGIGKNIQYF.

This rearrangement joins TRBV30 to TRBJ2-5; a weak D match, TRBD2 (6 bases). The CDR3 sequence is 13 residues long. Trimming pared 2 bases from V and 4 bases from J, leaving 11 bases between. The V gene's germline CDR1 is GTSNPN and CDR2 SVGIG (reference sequence). The CDR3 sequence: CAWSRRARETQYF. CDR3 nucleotide sequence: TGTGCCTGGAGTCGGAGGGCGAGAGAGACCCAGTACTTC.